The T cell receptor (beta chain) under discussion was sequenced for a study of cytomegalovirus exposure and HLA in healthy donors. Overall study results and limits: While the bulk of TCR sequences proved rare, some public TCRs turned up in many donors.

Notes on this clone: Its antigen is as yet unknown.

Here immunoSEQ multiplex PCR was the method, and the copy in TCRdb shows in-frame clones only, minus some. The profile shows approximately 60,000 clones, approximately 90% of them singletons. Sequences were obtained from PBMCs. This sequence originates from a woman aged 18 to 35 in good health and CMV-seronegative.

Here the CDR3 DNA reads TGTGCCAGCTCATACGGGAATCAGCCCCAGCATTTT. Protein product: CASSYGNQPQHF. This chain joins TRBV18 and TRBJ1-5, with D unclear. Germline CDR1 reads KGHSH; CDR2 reads LQKENI. V lost 5 bases to trimming and J lost 4 bases, with 6 bases between them. The CDR3 is 12 amino acids. Drawing the rest from reference TRBV18 and TRBJ1-5, the complete variable domain is NAGVMQNPRHLVRRRGQEARLRCSPMKGHSHVYWYRQLPEEGLKFMVYLQKENIIDESGMPKERFSAEFPKEGPSILRIQQVVRGDSAAYFCASSYGNQPQHFGDGTRLSIL.